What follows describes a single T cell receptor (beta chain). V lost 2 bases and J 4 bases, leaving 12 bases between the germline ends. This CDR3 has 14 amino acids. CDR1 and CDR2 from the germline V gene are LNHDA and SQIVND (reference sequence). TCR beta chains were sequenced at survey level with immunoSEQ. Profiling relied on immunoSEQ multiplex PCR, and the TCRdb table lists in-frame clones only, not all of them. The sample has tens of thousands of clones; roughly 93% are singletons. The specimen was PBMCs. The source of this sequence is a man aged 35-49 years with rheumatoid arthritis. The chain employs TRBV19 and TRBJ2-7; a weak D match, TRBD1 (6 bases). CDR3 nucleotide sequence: TGTGCCAGTAGTATACGTGGACAGCTTTACGAGCAGTACTTC. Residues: CASSIRGQLYEQYF.